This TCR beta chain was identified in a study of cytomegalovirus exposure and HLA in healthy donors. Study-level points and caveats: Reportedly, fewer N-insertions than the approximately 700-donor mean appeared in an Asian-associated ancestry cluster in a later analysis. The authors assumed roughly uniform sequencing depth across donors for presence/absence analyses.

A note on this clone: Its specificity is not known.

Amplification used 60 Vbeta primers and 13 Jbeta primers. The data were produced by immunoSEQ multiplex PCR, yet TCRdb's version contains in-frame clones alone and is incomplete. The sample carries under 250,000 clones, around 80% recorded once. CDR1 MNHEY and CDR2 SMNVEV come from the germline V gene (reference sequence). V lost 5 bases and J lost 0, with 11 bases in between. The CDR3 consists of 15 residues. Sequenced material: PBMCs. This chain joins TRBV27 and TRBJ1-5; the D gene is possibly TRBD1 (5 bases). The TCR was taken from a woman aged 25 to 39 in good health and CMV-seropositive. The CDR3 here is CASSLRGDSNQPQHF. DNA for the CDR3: TGTGCCAGCAGTCTGCGGGGGGATAGCAATCAGCCCCAGCATTTT.